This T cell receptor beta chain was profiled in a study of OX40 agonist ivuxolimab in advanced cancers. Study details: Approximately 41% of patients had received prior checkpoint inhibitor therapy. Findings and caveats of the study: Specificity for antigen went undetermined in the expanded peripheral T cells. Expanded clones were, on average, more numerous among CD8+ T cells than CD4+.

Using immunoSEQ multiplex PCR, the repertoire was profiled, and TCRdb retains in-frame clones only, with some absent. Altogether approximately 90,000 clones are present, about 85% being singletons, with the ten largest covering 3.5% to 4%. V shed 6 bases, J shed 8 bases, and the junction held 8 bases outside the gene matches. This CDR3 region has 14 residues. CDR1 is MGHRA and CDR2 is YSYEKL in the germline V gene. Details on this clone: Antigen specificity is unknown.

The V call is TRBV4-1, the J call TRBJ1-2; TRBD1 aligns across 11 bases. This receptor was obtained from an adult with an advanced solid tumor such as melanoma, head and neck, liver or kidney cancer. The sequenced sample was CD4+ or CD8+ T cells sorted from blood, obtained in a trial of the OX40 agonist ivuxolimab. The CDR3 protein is CASRRGTGGSGYTF. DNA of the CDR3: TGCGCCAGCAGGAGGGGGACAGGGGGAAGCGGCTACACCTTC.